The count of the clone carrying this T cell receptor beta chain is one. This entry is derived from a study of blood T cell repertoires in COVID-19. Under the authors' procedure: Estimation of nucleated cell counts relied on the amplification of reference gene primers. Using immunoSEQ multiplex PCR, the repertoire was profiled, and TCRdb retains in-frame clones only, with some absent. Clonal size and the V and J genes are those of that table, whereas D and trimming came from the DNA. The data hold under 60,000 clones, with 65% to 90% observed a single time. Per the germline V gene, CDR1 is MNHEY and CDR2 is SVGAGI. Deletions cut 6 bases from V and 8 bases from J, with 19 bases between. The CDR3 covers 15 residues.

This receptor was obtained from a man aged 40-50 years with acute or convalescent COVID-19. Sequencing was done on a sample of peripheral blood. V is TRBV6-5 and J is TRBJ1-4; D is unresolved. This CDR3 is CASSFEGRPPEKLFF. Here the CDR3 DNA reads TGTGCCAGCAGCTTTGAAGGGAGACCCCCGGAAAAACTGTTTTTT.